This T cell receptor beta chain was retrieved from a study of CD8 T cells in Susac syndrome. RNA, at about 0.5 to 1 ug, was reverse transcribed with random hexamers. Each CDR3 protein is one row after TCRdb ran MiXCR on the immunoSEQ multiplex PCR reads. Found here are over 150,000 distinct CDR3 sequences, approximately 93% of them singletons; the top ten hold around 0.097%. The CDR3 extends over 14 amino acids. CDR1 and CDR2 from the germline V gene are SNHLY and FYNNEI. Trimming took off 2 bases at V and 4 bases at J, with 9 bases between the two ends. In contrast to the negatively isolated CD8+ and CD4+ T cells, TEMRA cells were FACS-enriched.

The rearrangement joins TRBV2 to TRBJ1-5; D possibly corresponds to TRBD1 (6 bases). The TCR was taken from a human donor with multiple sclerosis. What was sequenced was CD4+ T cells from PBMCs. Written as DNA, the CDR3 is TGTGCCAGCAGTGAACAGGGGCGGAATCAGCCCCAGCATTTT. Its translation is CASSEQGRNQPQHF. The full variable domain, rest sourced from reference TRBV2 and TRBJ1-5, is EPEVTQTPSHQVTQMGQEVILRCVPISNHLYFYWYRQILGQKVEFLVSFYNNEISEKSEIFDDQFSVERPDGSNFTLKIRSTKLEDSAMYFCASSEQGRNQPQHFGDGTRLSIL.